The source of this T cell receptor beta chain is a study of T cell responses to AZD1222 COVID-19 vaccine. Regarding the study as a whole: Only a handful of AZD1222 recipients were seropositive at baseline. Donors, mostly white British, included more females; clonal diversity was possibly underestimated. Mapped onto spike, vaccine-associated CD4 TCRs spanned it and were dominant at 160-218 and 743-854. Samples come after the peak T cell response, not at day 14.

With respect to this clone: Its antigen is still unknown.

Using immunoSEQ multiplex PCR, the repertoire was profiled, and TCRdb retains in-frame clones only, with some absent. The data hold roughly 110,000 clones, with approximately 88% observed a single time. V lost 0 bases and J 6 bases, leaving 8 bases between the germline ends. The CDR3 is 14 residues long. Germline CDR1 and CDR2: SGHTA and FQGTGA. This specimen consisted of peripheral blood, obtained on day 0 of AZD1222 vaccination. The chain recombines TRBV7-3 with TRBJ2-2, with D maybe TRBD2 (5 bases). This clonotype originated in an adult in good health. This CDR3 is CASSLTSRAGELFF. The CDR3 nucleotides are TGTGCCAGCAGCTTAACCTCGAGGGCCGGGGAGCTGTTTTTT.